The 26 T cell receptor beta chains below were found in one sample sequenced in a study of identical twins. MiXCR, applied by TCRdb to the 5' RACE reads, yields one record per CDR3 protein. The sample consists of 470,000 or so distinct CDR3 sequences, 24% of them appearing once. The same sample was also studied in work on T cells expressing NK-cell markers.

The sample comprised CD4+ T cells sorted from blood. The receptor set was obtained from a woman under 30 in good health.

This clonotype showed up just a few times. The chain couples TRBV4-2 to TRBJ1-1; the D is unclear. Germline V lookup: CDR1 LGHNA, CDR2 YNFKEQ. V was shortened by 4 bases and J by 1 base, with 13 bases between the two germline ends. CDR3 length: 15 amino acids. The CDR3 reads CASSLPPGRNTEAFF. The CDR3 DNA reads TGTGCCAGCAGCCTACCCCCCGGCCGGAACACTGAAGCTTTCTTT.

This chain joins TRBV12-3 or TRBV12-4 and TRBJ2-6; D assignment may be TRBD1 or TRBD2 (6 bases each). V was cut by 2 bases and J by 0 bases, with 14 bases left in between. The CDR3 runs 18 residues. The CDR3 reads CASSLNVGGRSGANVLTF. The CDR3 DNA is TGTGCCAGCAGTTTAAACGTCGGGGGCCGCTCTGGGGCCAACGTCCTGACTTTC.

This clonotype appeared once. In DNA form, the CDR3 reads TGCGCCAGCAGCTTGCCCCGTACTGGCACAGATACGCAGTATTTT. Translating gives CASSLPRTGTDTQYF. V gene TRBV5-1 combines with J gene TRBJ2-3, with D hard to call. The CDR3 spans 15 residues. Germline assignment: CDR1 SGHRS and CDR2 YFSETQ. The V end lost 1 base, the J end lost 1 base, and 10 bases lay between the germline ends.

The rearrangement links TRBV7-2 to TRBJ2-3; D not certain. V lost 2 bases and J 5 bases, leaving 14 bases between the germline ends. Germline loops: CDR1 SGHTA, CDR2 FQGNSA. The CDR3 has 15 amino acids. CDR3 sequence reads: CASSLLANDGDTQYF. CDR3 coding DNA: TGTGCCAGCAGCTTATTGGCGAACGACGGAGATACGCAGTATTTT.

On this clonotype: A much larger clone sits a single nucleotide away, making a read error possible. CDR3 DNA: TGCGCCAGCAGCTTGGATAAGACCCAGTACTTC. Translating gives CASSLDKTQYF. The V and J genes are TRBV5-1 and TRBJ2-5; unclear D gene. The V end lost 0 bases, the J end lost 6 bases, and 3 bases lay between the germline ends. The germline V gene encodes CDR1 SGHRS and CDR2 YFSETQ. This CDR3 has 11 residues. The full variable domain, with the rest looked up from reference TRBV5-1 and TRBJ2-5, is KAGVTQTPRYLIKTRGQQVTLSCSPISGHRSVSWYQQTPGQGLQFLFEYFSETQRNKGNFPGRFSGRQFSNSRSEMNVSTLELGDSALYLCASSLDKTQYFGPGTRLLVL.

V usage is TRBV12-5 and J usage is TRBJ2-5; 7 bases fit TRBD1. The CDR3 has 14 residues. Trimming took 6 bases from V and 2 from J; bases not matched to a gene: 6. Germline lookup yields CDR1 LGHNT and CDR2 FRNRAP. The CDR3 spells CASGLTGAQETQYF. The CDR3 DNA reads TGTGCTAGTGGCCTAACAGGGGCACAAGAGACCCAGTACTTC.

This clonotype has only a few counts. V is TRBV7-9 and J is TRBJ1-1; D may be TRBD1 (5 bases). Germline V CDR1 and CDR2: SEHNR, FQNEAQ (reference sequence). The CDR3 has 15 residues. With 2 bases removed from V and 0 bases from J, the gap between germline ends came to 10 bases. CDR3 bases: TGTGCCAGCAGCTTAAGGGGAAACATGAACACTGAAGCTTTCTTT. It specifies CASSLRGNMNTEAFF.

This clonotype was detected only a few times. This chain links TRBV2 with TRBJ2-7; a weak D match, TRBD2 (5 bases). The germline CDR1 and CDR2 sequences are SNHLY and FYNNEI. The CDR3 has 12 residues. V shed 6 bases and J shed 6 bases, with 12 bases lying between them. In nucleotides, the CDR3 is TGTGCCAGCAGAAGGACGGCGGGCGAGCAGTACTTC. The encoded protein is CASRRTAGEQYF.

This clonotype turned up a few times. The chain has TRBV18 and TRBJ2-1; 10 bases align to TRBD2. The CDR3 loop spans 15 amino acids. Germline lookup yields CDR1 KGHSH and CDR2 LQKENI. V was clipped by 2 bases and J by 8 bases; unmatched bases: 6. CDR3 amino acids: CASSPSSGRADEQFF. The CDR3 DNA is TGTGCCAGCTCACCATCGAGCGGGAGGGCCGATGAGCAGTTCTTC.

The chain employs TRBV12-3 or TRBV12-4 and TRBJ1-5; D gene uncertain. The CDR3 extends over 16 amino acids. V lost 2 bases to trimming and J lost 6 bases, with 17 bases between them. The CDR3 is CASSLIGRKGIQPQHF. The CDR3 nucleotides are TGTGCCAGCAGTTTAATCGGCCGGAAAGGTATTCAGCCCCAGCATTTT.

This clonotype was counted a few times. The V call is TRBV27, the J call TRBJ1-2; no reliable D call. CDR1 and CDR2 (germline): MNHEY, SMNVEV (reference sequence). Trimming stripped 0 bases from V and 7 bases from J, with 9 bases between. The length of the CDR3 is 13 residues. The DNA of the CDR3 is TGTGCCAGCAGTTTATCGAACAGAGGTGGCTACACCTTC. It specifies CASSLSNRGGYTF.

This rearrangement joins TRBV5-1 to TRBJ1-1; no clear D. The ends were cut back, 2 bases at V and 3 bases at J, with 8 bases in the middle. Germline V CDR1 and CDR2: SGHRS, YFSETQ. The CDR3 extends over 13 amino acids. This CDR3 is CASSFEVDTEAFF. CDR3 bases: TGCGCCAGCAGCTTTGAGGTTGACACTGAAGCTTTCTTT.

This clonotype appeared a few times. The rearrangement uses TRBV19 and TRBJ2-7, with D uncertain. CDR3 length: 11 residues. The V and J ends lost 3 bases and 5 bases respectively, with 5 bases between them. Germline V gene data show CDR1 as LNHDA and CDR2 as SQIVND (reference sequence). CDR3 protein: CASSMGNEQYF. CDR3 sequence (DNA): TGTGCCAGTAGTATGGGTAACGAGCAGTACTTC.

The J gene is TRBJ1-1, the V gene TRBV7-8; D is ambiguous. The CDR3 is 13 residues long. CDR1 is SGHVS, CDR2 FQNEAQ, per germline. Trimming removed 3 bases at V and 0 bases at J, with 5 bases between. CDR3 sequence reads: CASSFEMNTEAFF. CDR3 nucleotides: TGTGCCAGCAGCTTTGAAATGAACACTGAAGCTTTCTTT.

This chain joins TRBV20-1 and TRBJ2-2; a possible D gene is TRBD1 (6 bases). The germline V gene encodes CDR1 DFQATT and CDR2 SNEGSKA (reference sequence). The CDR3 is 14 amino acids. The CDR3 loop is CGSRLRGNTGELFF. The CDR3 region has the DNA TGCGGCTCCCGCCTCAGGGGAAACACCGGGGAGCTGTTTTTT.

For the CDR3, the DNA is TGTGCCAGCAGCGAACCCGGACGGGGAGATGGGGCCAACGTCCTGACTTTC. Translating gives CASSEPGRGDGANVLTF. The chain employs TRBV7-2 and TRBJ2-6, with D perhaps TRBD2 (5 bases). The germline CDR1 and CDR2 sequences are SGHTA and FQGNSA. The CDR3 totals 17 residues. V was pared by 5 bases and J by 3 bases, with 17 bases between.

Only one count was recorded for this clonotype. The V and J genes are TRBV20-1 and TRBJ2-1, with TRBD2 matching over 8 bases. The CDR3 runs to 15 residues. The germline CDR1 and CDR2 sequences are DFQATT and SNEGSKA (reference sequence). Unmatched junction bases numbered 9, after V lost 0 bases and J lost 8 bases. This CDR3 is CSARDHSGKGHEQFF. The CDR3 nucleotides read TGCAGTGCTAGAGATCATAGCGGGAAGGGGCATGAGCAGTTCTTC.

This chain connects TRBV10-3 to TRBJ2-2, with 10 bases aligning to TRBD1. This CDR3 comprises 15 residues. The germline V gene encodes CDR1 ENHRY and CDR2 SYGVKD. J was trimmed by 2 bases and V by 5 bases; bases with no gene match: 2. As DNA, the CDR3 is TGTGCCATCAGTAGGACAGGGGGAAACACCGGGGAGCTGTTTTTT. Amino acids: CAISRTGGNTGELFF.

This clonotype was seen a few times. The rearrangement joins TRBV29-1 to TRBJ1-1; D is possibly TRBD1 (6 bases). Deletions cut 8 bases from V and 5 bases from J, with 18 bases between. CDR3 length: 13 residues. Germline V gene data show CDR1 as SQVTM and CDR2 as ANQGSEA. The CDR3 DNA reads as TGCAGCACCCAAACAGGGAGGGGGACTGAAGCTTTCTTT. Amino acid sequence: CSTQTGRGTEAFF.

The V gene is TRBV6-5, the J gene TRBJ2-1; 8 nucleotides line up with TRBD2. Germline assignment: CDR1 MNHEY and CDR2 SVGAGI. The trim removed 5 bases at V and 3 bases at J, leaving 3 bases unmatched. The CDR3 covers 14 residues. The CDR3 DNA reads as TGTGCCAGCAGTACTAGCGGAGACTACAATGAGCAGTTCTTC. Protein product: CASSTSGDYNEQFF.

This clonotype was counted only a few times. This sequence joins TRBV10-3 and TRBJ2-1; D may be TRBD2 (5 bases). Deletions cut 4 bases from V and 5 bases from J, with 12 bases between. CDR3 length equals 14 residues. From germline, CDR1 is ENHRY and CDR2 SYGVKD. The CDR3 DNA sequence: TGTGCCATCAGTGGGACCCCCGGGAACAATGAGCAGTTCTTC. This encodes CAISGTPGNNEQFF.

This clonotype has a handful of counts. V usage is TRBV29-1 and J usage is TRBJ2-7; tentative D call: TRBD1 (5 bases). Germline V gene data show CDR1 as SQVTM and CDR2 as ANQGSEA. V gave up 4 bases and J gave up 8 bases, with 18 bases separating them. The CDR3 sequence is 13 residues long. CDR3 nucleotide sequence: TGCAGCGTTGGGGGCCGTCACATCAAGCAGCAGTACTTC. It codes for CSVGGRHIKQQYF.

The chain uses TRBV7-9 and TRBJ2-7; unclear D gene. Trimming cost V 5 bases and J 4 bases, with 21 bases left between them. The V gene's germline CDR1 is SEHNR and CDR2 FQNEAQ (reference sequence). This CDR3 is built from 16 residues. The CDR3 bases are TGTGCCAGCAGCCCTATTCACCTCGGACGGGTTTACGAGCAGTACTTC. Translated: CASSPIHLGRVYEQYF.

This clonotype has only a few counts. This chain links TRBV7-9 with TRBJ2-1; tentatively, D is TRBD2 (5 bases). With 8 bases removed from V and 14 bases from J, the gap between germline ends came to 16 bases. In germline, CDR1 is SEHNR, CDR2 FQNEAQ (reference sequence). The length of the CDR3 is 11 residues. CDR3 in amino acids: CASQTARVKFF. The DNA of the CDR3 is TGTGCCAGCCAAACTGCGAGGGTAAAGTTCTTC. Based on the CDR3 plus reference TRBV7-9 and TRBJ2-1, the full variable domain is DTGVSQNPRHKITKRGQNVTFRCDPISEHNRLYWYRQTLGQGPEFLTYFQNEAQLEKSRLLSDRFSAERPKGSFSTLEIQRTEQGDSAMYLCASQTARVKFFGPGTRLTVL.

This clonotype was counted a few times. This chain joins TRBV5-6 and TRBJ2-1, with unresolved D. The CDR3 spans 15 residues. Per the germline V gene, CDR1 is SGHDT and CDR2 is YYEEEE. V was clipped by 1 base and J by 1 base, with 9 bases between them. CDR3 nucleotides: TGTGCCAGCAGCTTGTTCTGGGCATCCTACAATGAGCAGTTCTTC. Translating gives CASSLFWASYNEQFF.

The chain combines TRBV5-1 with TRBJ2-1; a possible D gene is TRBD1 (5 bases). Germline V gene data show CDR1 as SGHRS and CDR2 as YFSETQ. Trimming removed 3 bases from V and 4 bases from J, with 20 bases in between. This CDR3 is 17 amino acids long. This chain's CDR3 is CASSSVLGVGRYNEQFF. The CDR3 nucleotides read TGCGCCAGCAGCTCGGTTTTAGGGGTAGGAAGGTACAATGAGCAGTTCTTC.